This is a list of T cell receptor beta chains from one sample in a study of blood T cell repertoires in COVID-19. The assay was immunoSEQ multiplex PCR, and TCRdb's table has in-frame clones only and misses some. The repertoire holds 100,000 or so clones, more than 70% seen once, with 14% in the top ten. The sample was peripheral blood. Receptors originate from a woman older than 75 with acute or convalescent COVID-19. Each CDR3 is given with its conserved first and last residue. The D gene is left open where the match is weak. The size of a clone is reported for some rows only, either as once, few or many, or as a class for expanded clones.

>-|TRBJ1-6|TRBV19|-
CASTAGWLSPLHF
TGTGCCAGTACGGCAGGGTGGCTTTCACCCCTCCACTTT
>-|TRBJ1-1|TRBV6-6|-
CASRWDINTEAFF
TGTGCCAGCAGGTGGGACATCAACACTGAAGCTTTCTTT
>-|TRBJ2-3|TRBV3-1/TRBV3-2|TRBD2
CASSQFSGGVGDTQYF
TGTGCCAGCAGCCAATTTAGCGGGGGGGTTGGAGATACGCAGTATTTT
>-|TRBJ2-7|TRBV9|TRBD1
CASSVGGTGNYEQYF
TGTGCCAGCAGCGTAGGGGGGACAGGTAACTACGAGCAGTACTTC
>-|TRBJ2-2|TRBV5-6|-
CASSLLYTGELFF
TGTGCCAGCAGCCTACTATACACCGGGGAGCTGTTTTTT
>-|TRBJ1-1|TRBV18|-
CASSPVGNTEAFF
TGTGCCAGCTCCCCGGTCGGGAACACTGAAGCTTTCTTT
>-|TRBJ2-2|TRBV29-1|-
CSVGGQSANTGELFF
TGCAGCGTGGGGGGACAGAGCGCGAACACCGGGGAGCTGTTTTTT
>-|TRBJ2-2|TRBV11-2|-
CASTSGGELFF
TGTGCCAGCACCTCAGGCGGGGAGCTGTTTTTT
>-|TRBJ1-2|TRBV15|-
CATSRDRGGGYTF
TGTGCCACCAGCAGAGATCGAGGGGGAGGCTACACCTTC
>few|TRBJ1-4|TRBV18|-
CASSPFSSATNEKLFF
TGTGCCAGCTCACCATTCAGTTCTGCAACTAATGAAAAACTGTTTTTT
>-|TRBJ2-1|TRBV5-3|-
CARSRLGSYNEQFF
TGTGCCAGAAGCCGTCTCGGCTCCTACAATGAGCAGTTCTTC
>-|TRBJ1-1|TRBV2|TRBD1
CASGGTENTEAFF
TGTGCCAGCGGTGGGACAGAGAACACTGAAGCTTTCTTT
>-|TRBJ2-1|TRBV3-1/TRBV3-2|-
CASSPVSNEQFF
TGTGCCAGCAGCCCGGTTAGCAATGAGCAGTTCTTC
>-|TRBJ1-5|TRBV6-2/TRBV6-3|-
CASSSNGGAGQPQHF
TGTGCCAGCAGTTCCAATGGGGGGGCAGGCCAGCCCCAGCATTTT
>-|TRBJ1-2|TRBV7-9|TRBD1
CASSPWDSLLDYGYTF
TGTGCCAGCAGCCCCTGGGACAGTCTCTTGGACTATGGCTACACCTTC
>-|TRBJ2-4|TRBV5-1|TRBD2
CASSGASGGWNIQYF
TGCGCCAGCAGCGGGGCTAGCGGGGGCTGGAACATTCAGTACTTC
>-|TRBJ1-4|TRBV7-9|-
CASSLEELEEKLFF
TGTGCCAGCAGCTTAGAAGAATTAGAAGAAAAACTGTTTTTT
>-|TRBJ2-6|TRBV7-9|-
CASSLSWDFSSGANVLTF
TGTGCCAGCAGCTTAAGCTGGGACTTCTCCTCTGGGGCCAACGTCCTGACTTTC
>-|TRBJ1-1|TRBV19|-
CASTTGSTEAFF
TGTGCCAGCACTACAGGGTCCACTGAAGCTTTCTTT
>-|TRBJ1-2|TRBV19|TRBD1
CASSPGQGHYGYTF
TGTGCCAGTAGTCCCGGACAGGGCCACTATGGCTACACCTTC
>-|TRBJ2-6|TRBV6-5|-
CASSYLQGTGANVLTF
TGTGCCAGCAGTTACCTCCAGGGAACCGGGGCCAACGTCCTGACTTTC
>-|TRBJ1-1|TRBV10-1|-
CASRVDRLNTEAFF
TGCGCCAGCAGAGTAGACAGGCTGAACACTGAAGCTTTCTTT
>-|TRBJ2-5|TRBV4-1|TRBD2
CASSQDAAAGEQETQYF
TGCGCCAGCAGCCAAGATGCTGCAGCGGGGGAGCAAGAGACCCAGTACTTC
>-|TRBJ2-3|TRBV6-2/TRBV6-3|-
CASSYLSRPGTDTQYF
TGTGCCAGCAGTTACCTGAGCAGGCCCGGCACAGATACGCAGTATTTT
>-|TRBJ1-5|TRBV6-6|TRBD1
CASSTYRGHQPQHF
TGTGCCAGCAGCACTTACAGGGGGCATCAGCCCCAGCATTTT
>-|TRBJ1-5|TRBV3-1/TRBV3-2|TRBD1
CASSDRDSNQPQHF
TGTGCCAGCAGCGACAGGGATAGCAATCAGCCCCAGCATTTT
>-|TRBJ1-1|TRBV7-8|-
CASSLRGGNEAFF
TGTGCCAGCAGCTTACGCGGCGGGAATGAAGCTTTCTTT
>-|TRBJ2-2|TRBV19|TRBD2
CASSISSGGGPGELFF
TGTGCCAGTAGTATTTCCAGCGGGGGGGGACCCGGGGAGCTGTTTTTT
>medium-sized|TRBJ1-1|TRBV4-2|-
CASSSNTVNTEAFF
TGTGCCAGCAGCTCGAACACAGTGAACACTGAAGCTTTCTTT
>-|TRBJ1-2|TRBV7-8|-
CASSLGGQQGYTF
TGTGCCAGCAGCCTCGGCGGGCAACAGGGCTACACCTTC
>-|TRBJ1-6|TRBV10-3|TRBD1
CAISEQGEWDSPLHF
TGTGCCATCAGTGAGCAGGGGGAATGGGATTCACCCCTCCACTTT
>-|TRBJ2-6|TRBV28|-
CAGSLVLPGLGSGANVLTF
TGTGCCGGCAGTTTGGTTCTCCCGGGACTTGGTTCAGGGGCCAACGTCCTGACTTTC
>-|TRBJ2-5|TRBV24-1|TRBD2
CATSELGLAGVETQYF
TGTGCCACCAGTGAGCTGGGACTAGCGGGGGTTGAGACCCAGTACTTC
>-|TRBJ2-1|TRBV6-5|-
CASTSPGDLNEQFF
TGTGCCAGCACCTCGCCAGGGGATTTGAATGAGCAGTTCTTC
>-|TRBJ1-1|TRBV11-2|TRBD1
CASSKTGPNTEAFF
TGTGCCAGCAGCAAGACAGGGCCGAACACTGAAGCTTTCTTT
>-|TRBJ2-7|TRBV28|-
CASSLQGILVEYF
TGTGCCAGCAGTCTCCAGGGGATATTAGTGGAGTACTTC
>few|TRBJ2-1|TRBV30|TRBD2
CAWSARLGLAGGGNEQFF
TGTGCCTGGAGTGCCAGATTGGGACTAGCGGGGGGTGGGAATGAGCAGTTCTTC
>-|TRBJ1-1|TRBV18|TRBD1
CASSPPGQGIFTEAFF
TGTGCCAGCTCACCACCGGGACAGGGGATTTTCACTGAAGCTTTCTTT
>once|TRBJ2-2|TRBV30|TRBD1
CAWMDRGGSGELFF
TGTGCCTGGATGGACAGGGGTGGATCCGGGGAGCTGTTTTTT
>medium-sized|TRBJ1-5|TRBV18|TRBD1
CASSPGTGDQPQHF
TGTGCCAGCTCACCAGGGACAGGCGATCAGCCCCAGCATTTT
>-|TRBJ1-6|TRBV6-5|-
CASSYEVRENSPLHF
TGTGCCAGCAGTTACGAGGTCCGGGAGAATTCACCCCTCCACTTT
>few|TRBJ1-3|TRBV5-6|TRBD1
CASSLWTGGWDTIYF
TGTGCCAGCAGTTTATGGACAGGGGGCTGGGACACCATATATTTT
>-|TRBJ2-1|TRBV4-3|-
CASSQGGSSNEQFF
TGCGCCAGCAGCCAAGGAGGGTCGAGCAATGAGCAGTTCTTC
>-|TRBJ2-1|TRBV6-2/TRBV6-3|-
CASSYPWGSGDSYNEQFF
TGTGCCAGCAGTTACCCGTGGGGTAGCGGCGACTCCTACAATGAGCAGTTCTTC
>medium-sized|TRBJ1-1|TRBV5-6|-
CASSLYRDNFMNTEAFF
TGTGCCAGCAGCTTGTACCGGGACAACTTCATGAACACTGAAGCTTTCTTT
>few|TRBJ2-7|TRBV28|-
CASSFSSYEQYF
TGTGCCAGCAGTTTTAGCTCCTACGAGCAGTACTTC
>-|TRBJ1-4|TRBV25-1|TRBD1
CASSVYGQGRGEKLFF
TGTGCCAGCAGTGTCTATGGACAGGGAAGGGGTGAAAAACTGTTTTTT
>-|TRBJ1-2|TRBV5-1|TRBD1
CASSLGPDRATYGYTF
TGCGCCAGCAGCTTGGGACCGGACAGGGCGACCTATGGCTACACCTTC
>-|TRBJ1-6|TRBV5-6|-
CASSQDRSYNSPLHF
TGTGCCAGCAGCCAAGACAGGTCCTATAATTCACCCCTCCACTTT
>many|TRBJ2-3|TRBV9|-
CASSVGATSLGDTQYF
TGTGCCAGCAGCGTAGGGGCTACCTCTCTTGGAGATACGCAGTATTTT
>-|TRBJ1-2|TRBV6-5|TRBD1
CASRGTGDGYTF
TGTGCCAGCAGGGGGACAGGGGATGGCTACACCTTC
>-|TRBJ1-5|TRBV5-1|-
CASSLGAGNQPQHF
TGCGCCAGCAGCTTGGGAGCGGGTAATCAGCCCCAGCATTTT
>-|TRBJ1-2|TRBV2|TRBD1
CASRVAGTGSHGYTF
TGTGCCAGCAGAGTCGCCGGGACAGGGAGCCATGGCTACACCTTC
>-|TRBJ1-1|TRBV3-1/TRBV3-2|TRBD1
CASSHRTRGQAFF
TGTGCCAGCAGCCACCGGACCAGGGGGCAAGCTTTCTTT
>-|TRBJ2-1|TRBV19|TRBD1
CASSKTPDRGPPNEQFF
TGTGCCAGTAGTAAGACACCGGACAGGGGGCCGCCGAATGAGCAGTTCTTC
>few|TRBJ2-7|TRBV6-5|-
CASKELRGHSYEQYF
TGTGCCAGCAAGGAGCTACGGGGTCACTCCTACGAGCAGTACTTC
>-|TRBJ2-7|TRBV7-9|TRBD2
CASSLGAGSEQYF
TGTGCCAGCAGCTTAGGAGCGGGATCCGAGCAGTACTTC